Listed here are 26 T cell receptor beta chains from one sample, sequenced in a study of blood T cell repertoires in COVID-19. Assay used: immunoSEQ multiplex PCR; TCRdb lists only in-frame clones, some missing. The data contain 80,000 or so clones, about four fifths of them singletons. The sample comprised peripheral blood. The receptors originated from a woman of 80 years or more with acute or convalescent COVID-19.

This clone came up once. J is TRBJ1-2 and V is TRBV30, with TRBD1 matching over 9 bases. J was trimmed by 5 bases and V by 0 bases; bases with no gene match: 1. CDR3 length: 13 residues. From germline, CDR1 is GTSNPN and CDR2 SVGIG (reference sequence). The CDR3 DNA follows: TGTGCCTGGAGTGTCGGGACAGGGTATGGCTACACCTTC. Amino acids: CAWSVGTGYGYTF.

The J gene is TRBJ1-4, the V gene TRBV19; possible D gene TRBD1, 6 bases. V was cut by 2 bases and J by 8 bases, with 21 bases left in between. In germline, CDR1 is LNHDA, CDR2 SQIVND (reference sequence). The CDR3 totals 17 residues. CDR3 nucleotide sequence: TGTGCCAGTAGTATATACGACATCCAGCCAGGGGCAGAAAAACTGTTTTTT. This translates into CASSIYDIQPGAEKLFF.

This clone has just a few counts. The chain carries TRBV30 and TRBJ1-3, with 7 bases fitting TRBD1. The CDR3 length is 14 residues. V dropped 2 bases and J dropped 4; count of bases not matched to a gene: 5. The germline CDR1 and CDR2 sequences are GTSNPN and SVGIG (reference sequence). The CDR3 region is CAWSPRGRGNTIYF. CDR3 nucleotide sequence: TGTGCCTGGAGTCCGAGGGGGCGCGGAAACACCATATATTTT. Full variable domain (missing parts from reference TRBV30 and TRBJ1-3): SQTIHQWPATLVQPVGSPLSLECTVEGTSNPNLYWYRQAAGRGLQLLFYSVGIGQISSEVPQNLSASRPQDRQFILSSKKLLLSDSGFYLCAWSPRGRGNTIYFGEGSWLTVV.

The V call is TRBV18, the J call TRBJ2-2; D might be TRBD1 (6 bases). Per germline, CDR1 KGHSH and CDR2 LQKENI. Trimming removed 0 bases at V and 4 bases at J, with 15 bases between. This CDR3 comprises 17 residues. This chain's CDR3 is CASSPPSTGLGTGELFF. The CDR3 bases are TGTGCCAGCTCACCACCGAGCACAGGGCTGGGCACCGGGGAGCTGTTTTTT. Full variable domain (outside the CDR3, taken from reference TRBV18 and TRBJ2-2): NAGVMQNPRHLVRRRGQEARLRCSPMKGHSHVYWYRQLPEEGLKFMVYLQKENIIDESGMPKERFSAEFPKEGPSILRIQQVVRGDSAAYFCASSPPSTGLGTGELFFGEGSRLTVL.

This chain joins TRBV27 and TRBJ2-1; TRBD2 matches 7 bases. Germline CDR1 is MNHEY and CDR2 is SMNVEV (reference sequence). The length of the CDR3 is 16 residues. J gave up 0 bases and V 6 bases, and 8 bases lay outside the gene matches. The CDR3 DNA reads as TGTGCCAGCAGGTCTAGCGGCCCCAGCTCCTACAATGAGCAGTTCTTC. Translated, it gives CASRSSGPSSYNEQFF.

This chain links TRBV4-3 with TRBJ2-2; 12 bases map to TRBD1. Germline-derived CDR1 and CDR2 are LGHNA and YSLEER. V was clipped by 5 bases and J by 5 bases; unmatched bases: 6. CDR3 length equals 16 residues. The CDR3, as DNA: TGCGCCAGCAGCAACCGGGACAGGGGGCGAACCGGGGAGCTGTTTTTT. It yields the protein CASSNRDRGRTGELFF.

The chain combines TRBV29-1 with TRBJ1-1; the match to TRBD1 covers 8 bases. The CDR3 spans 14 residues. Germline V gives CDR1 SQVTM, CDR2 ANQGSEA. V gave up 3 bases and J gave up 4 bases; unmatched junction bases: 7. The CDR3 DNA sequence: TGCAGCGTTGACTTGTACGACAGGGGCACTGAAGCTTTCTTT. This translates into CSVDLYDRGTEAFF.

This chain links TRBV25-1 with TRBJ1-3; D is ambiguous. The CDR3 consists of 15 residues. Germline V gene sequence: CDR1 MGHDK, CDR2 SYGVNS. V lost 2 bases and J lost 2, with 10 bases in between. The CDR3: CASSEVGSAGNTIYF. The CDR3 DNA follows: TGTGCCAGCAGTGAAGTGGGCTCAGCTGGAAACACCATATATTTT.

This clone has a handful of counts. V gene TRBV5-1 combines with J gene TRBJ2-1, with TRBD1 matching 7 bases. V shed 4 bases, J shed 1 base, and the junction held 2 bases outside the gene matches. The CDR3 runs 14 residues. From germline, CDR1 is SGHRS and CDR2 YFSETQ. The CDR3 DNA is TGCGCCAGCAGCCTGGACAGGTCCTACAATGAGCAGTTCTTC. Encoded protein: CASSLDRSYNEQFF.

This clone was detected only a few times. One end of the junction is discordant with germline, which a read error may explain. Different DNA sequences within this sample yield the same CDR3. CDR3 nucleotides: TGTGCCAGCAGTGAGCGGCAGAAAGGAGCCTTC. Protein: CASSERQKGAF. The chain joins TRBV2 to TRBJ1-2; D remains ambiguous. Germline V gives CDR1 SNHLY, CDR2 FYNNEI. CDR3 length equals 11 residues.

The chain combines TRBV6-5 with TRBJ1-3, with D maybe TRBD1 (6 bases). The CDR3 spans 14 residues. Germline-derived CDR1 and CDR2 are MNHEY and SVGAGI. The germline V and J ends were trimmed by 6 bases and 0 bases, with 9 bases remaining between them. In nucleotides, the CDR3 is TGTGCCAGCAGCGTAGGGGGCTCTGGAAACACCATATATTTT. Translated: CASSVGGSGNTIYF.

The table lists this clone with a count of one. V and J are TRBV19 and TRBJ1-2; tentatively, D is TRBD1 (5 bases). The germline V gene has CDR1 LNHDA and CDR2 SQIVND (reference sequence). V shed 0 bases and J shed 4 bases, with 9 bases lying between them. The CDR3 consists of 14 residues. The CDR3: CASSIDRQIYGYTF. CDR3 nucleotides: TGTGCCAGTAGTATAGATCGACAGATCTATGGCTACACCTTC. The full variable domain, completed using reference TRBV19 and TRBJ1-2, is DGGITQSPKYLFRKEGQNVTLSCEQNLNHDAMYWYRQDPGQGLRLIYYSQIVNDFQKGDIAEGYSVSREKKESFPLTVTSAQKNPTAFYLCASSIDRQIYGYTFGSGTRLTVV.

CDR3 protein: CASSLGADSRRTEAFF. In DNA, the CDR3 is TGTGCCAGCAGCTTGGGGGCCGACTCAAGGAGGACTGAAGCTTTCTTT. This chain connects TRBV5-6 to TRBJ1-1; D gene uncertain. Germline CDR1 and CDR2: SGHDT and YYEEEE. V was shortened by 0 bases and J by 5 bases, with 17 bases between the two germline ends. The CDR3 contains 16 residues.

The rearrangement uses TRBV5-4 and TRBJ2-5, with D tentatively TRBD1 (6 bases). Trimming took 4 bases from V and 7 from J, leaving 20 bases between them. Germline-derived CDR1 and CDR2 are SGHNT and YYREEE (reference sequence). The CDR3 loop spans 15 amino acids. The CDR3 reads CASSPRTETSATQYF. CDR3 in DNA: TGTGCCAGCAGCCCCCGGACAGAGACATCAGCGACCCAGTACTTC.

The J gene is TRBJ2-2, the V gene TRBV18, with 9 bases lining up with TRBD2. The CDR3 has 16 amino acids. Per the germline V gene, CDR1 is KGHSH and CDR2 is LQKENI. Trimming removed 3 bases from V and 7 bases from J; junction bases left unmatched: 9. In nucleotides, the CDR3 is TGTGCCAGCTCACCCGGAGCGGGGGGCCTCGGCGGGGAGCTGTTTTTT. It is translated as CASSPGAGGLGGELFF.

CDR3 region: CASSTTGVVYGYTF. In DNA form, the CDR3 reads TGTGCCAGCAGCACGACAGGGGTGGTTTATGGCTACACCTTC. The chain uses TRBV6-5 and TRBJ1-2; TRBD1 aligns across 8 bases. Germline assignment: CDR1 MNHEY and CDR2 SVGAGI. V dropped 6 bases and J dropped 5; count of bases not matched to a gene: 8. The length of the CDR3 is 14 residues.

The chain is built from TRBV29-1 and TRBJ1-1; a weak D match, TRBD1 (6 bases). V gave up 7 bases and J gave up 1 base, with 10 bases separating them. CDR1 is SQVTM and CDR2 is ANQGSEA in the germline V gene. This CDR3 has 12 residues. In nucleotides, the CDR3 is TGCAGCGCCTCGGACAGGAACACTGAAGCTTTCTTT. This gives the protein CSASDRNTEAFF.

The chain recombines TRBV6-2 or TRBV6-3 with TRBJ1-2, with D unresolved. The CDR3 extends over 12 amino acids. Germline V gives CDR1 MNHEY, CDR2 SVGEGT. V was shortened by 0 bases and J by 10 bases, with 9 bases between the two germline ends. Here the CDR3 DNA reads TGTGCCAGCAGTTACTCGAGAAGTGCCTACACCTTC. It translates to CASSYSRSAYTF.

This clone was found a few times. The V gene is TRBV6-5, the J gene TRBJ2-7, with 8 bases aligning to TRBD1. Trimming cost V 8 bases and J 6 bases; bases outside gene matches: 6. CDR1 MNHEY and CDR2 SVGAGI come from the germline V gene. The CDR3 loop spans 12 amino acids. The CDR3 DNA reads as TGTGCCAGCGGAATGACAGGGGCCGAGCAGTACTTC. Protein sequence: CASGMTGAEQYF.

The CDR3 DNA follows: TGTGCCAGCAGCTCGCTGCCGGGTCAGCCCCAGCATTTT. It yields the protein CASSSLPGQPQHF. The genes are TRBV11-3 and TRBJ1-5; no firm D call. CDR3 length: 13 residues. The germline gives CDR1 SGHNT, CDR2 YENEEA. Between the trimmed V and J ends, which lost 4 bases and 6 bases, there was a span of 10 bases.

About this clone: This CDR3 is missing its conserved last phenylalanine or tryptophan, likely due to a read error. The genes are TRBV19 and TRBJ1-2, with D perhaps TRBD1 (5 bases). The CDR3 runs to 14 residues. Trimming took off 5 bases at V and 4 bases at J, with 14 bases between the two ends. The V gene's germline CDR1 is LNHDA and CDR2 SQIVND (reference sequence). DNA of the CDR3: TGTGCCAGTAGTCCCGGGGGGGGAATCTATGGCTACACCCTC. Protein: CASSPGGGIYGYTL.

The chain has TRBV9 and TRBJ2-5; 7 nucleotides agree with TRBD2. CDR1 is SGDLS and CDR2 is YYNGEE in the germline V gene. The CDR3 runs to 16 residues. The junction had 13 bases not matched to a gene; V was cut back by 4 bases and J by 4 bases. CDR3 sequence reads: CASSPLQAGSGETQYF. The DNA of the CDR3 is TGTGCCAGCAGCCCGCTCCAAGCGGGGTCGGGAGAGACCCAGTACTTC.

The chain recombines TRBV24-1 with TRBJ2-1; 15 bases agree with TRBD2. Germline CDR1 is KGHDR and CDR2 is SFDVKD. J gave up 10 bases and V 7 bases, and 10 bases lay outside the gene matches. The CDR3 loop spans 16 amino acids. The CDR3 region is CATRDRTSGGGQEQFF. For the CDR3, the DNA is TGTGCCACCAGGGATAGGACTAGCGGGGGGGGCCAGGAGCAGTTCTTC.

V and J are TRBV19 and TRBJ1-2, with D possibly matching TRBD1 (6 bases). From germline, CDR1 is LNHDA and CDR2 SQIVND (reference sequence). The CDR3 extends over 13 amino acids. Trimming shortened V by 6 bases and J by 2 bases, and 10 bases separated the two germline ends. The CDR3 region has the DNA TGTGCCAGTAGACTGACAGGCAACTATGGCTACACCTTC. Amino acid sequence: CASRLTGNYGYTF.

The chain recombines TRBV9 with TRBJ2-7; TRBD1 aligns across 8 bases. Trimming cost V 5 bases and J 2 bases; bases outside gene matches: 3. Germline CDR1 reads SGDLS; CDR2 reads YYNGEE. The CDR3 runs to 13 residues. Here the CDR3 DNA reads TGTGCCAGCAGGGACAGGGCGGCCTACGAGCAGTACTTC. Protein sequence: CASRDRAAYEQYF.

The rearrangement uses TRBV18 and TRBJ1-4; D is perhaps TRBD1 (6 bases). The CDR3 runs 14 residues. V lost 0 bases to trimming and J lost 8 bases, with 10 bases between them. Germline-derived CDR1 and CDR2 are KGHSH and LQKENI. The CDR3 DNA reads as TGTGCCAGCTCACCACCGGGGGCGCGCGAAAAACTGTTTTTT. Translating it yields CASSPPGAREKLFF.